Following are 26 T cell receptor beta chains from one sample sequenced in a study of cytomegalovirus exposure and HLA in healthy donors. Primers: 60 Vbeta forward and 13 Jbeta reverse. Assay: immunoSEQ multiplex PCR; the TCRdb copy retains only in-frame clones and omits some. The profile covers about 150,000 clones, with roughly 79% appearing a single time and roughly 0.69% taken by the ten largest. The specimen sequenced was PBMCs. The receptors were gathered from a male donor in good health and CMV-seronegative.

Remarks on this clone: One end of the junction is discordant with germline, which a read error may explain. Other DNA variants within this sample encode the same CDR3. The rearrangement joins TRBV7-9 to TRBJ1-2; TRBD1 might be the D (5 bases). Germline lookup yields CDR1 SEHNR and CDR2 FQNEAQ (reference sequence). CDR3 length: 13 residues. CDR3 sequence (DNA): TGTGCTAGCAGGGATGCCGAGGGCTATGGCTACACCTTC. Translated: CASRDAEGYGYTF.

Written as DNA, the CDR3 is TGCGCCAGCAGCTTGGGGACAGGGGAAAATTCACCCCTCCACTTT. Protein: CASSLGTGENSPLHF. The rearrangement links TRBV5-1 to TRBJ1-6, with TRBD1 matching over 9 bases. The CDR3 contains 15 residues. V was clipped by 0 bases and J by 7 bases; unmatched bases: 2. CDR1 is SGHRS, CDR2 YFSETQ, per germline.

J is TRBJ2-3 and V is TRBV25-1; 7 nucleotides agree with TRBD1. The germline CDR1 and CDR2 sequences are MGHDK and SYGVNS. V shed 4 bases, J shed 4 bases, and the junction held 8 bases outside the gene matches. This CDR3 comprises 15 residues. The DNA for the CDR3 is TGTGCCAGCAGTGCTGTCAGGGGGAATTCAGATACGCAGTATTTT. Translation: CASSAVRGNSDTQYF.

The rearrangement uses TRBV11-2 and TRBJ1-4, with 8 positions matching TRBD1. The trim removed 1 base at V and 3 bases at J, leaving 1 base unmatched. There are 15 residues in the CDR3. Per the germline V gene, CDR1 is SGHAT and CDR2 is FQNNGV. The CDR3 coding sequence is TGTGCCAGCAGCTTAGGACAGGGGTCTAATGAAAAACTGTTTTTT. It codes for CASSLGQGSNEKLFF.

The rearrangement joins TRBV11-2 to TRBJ2-3; maybe TRBD2 (7 bases). Germline CDR1 SGHAT, CDR2 FQNNGV. This CDR3 has 17 residues. V lost 5 bases and J 3 bases, leaving 21 bases between the germline ends. The DNA of the CDR3 is TGTGCCAGCAGCCGGGTGGGGGGGCCGGATAGGACAGATACGCAGTATTTT. Its translation is CASSRVGGPDRTDTQYF.

In this sample, this clone turned up a few times. V usage is TRBV5-6 and J usage is TRBJ2-7; 11 nucleotides align to TRBD2. The CDR3 sequence is 15 residues long. The germline CDR1 and CDR2 sequences are SGHDT and YYEEEE. V gave up 5 bases and J gave up 1 base; unmatched junction bases: 5. As DNA, the CDR3 is TGTGCCAGCAGTTCTATAGCGGGAGGGTCCTACGAGCAGTACTTC. This encodes CASSSIAGGSYEQYF.

The V and J genes are TRBV7-2 and TRBJ1-5; D is unresolved. V was trimmed by 2 bases and J by 4 bases, leaving 12 bases between them. Germline assignment: CDR1 SGHTA and CDR2 FQGNSA. The CDR3 extends over 15 amino acids. The CDR3 loop reads CASSLSRQPNQPQHF. In DNA, the CDR3 is TGTGCCAGCAGCTTATCCAGGCAACCGAATCAGCCCCAGCATTTT.

Concerning this clone itself: One end of the junction varies from germline; a read error may be responsible. The V gene is TRBV20-1, the J gene TRBJ1-2; maybe TRBD1 (5 bases). The germline CDR1 and CDR2 sequences are DFQATT and SNEGSKA (reference sequence). CDR3 length: 9 amino acids. CDR3 region: CSARETAVF. CDR3 sequence (DNA): TGCAGTGCTAGAGAGACAGCCGTCTTC.

V usage is TRBV27 and J usage is TRBJ1-1, with 8 bases matching TRBD1. The junction had 16 bases not matched to a gene; V was cut back by 11 bases and J by 5 bases. CDR3 length equals 15 residues. Germline V lookup: CDR1 MNHEY, CDR2 SMNVEV (reference sequence). The CDR3 loop reads CAAADPGQGRTEAFF. As DNA, the CDR3 is TGTGCCGCAGCCGATCCAGGACAGGGAAGGACTGAAGCTTTCTTT.

The rearrangement joins TRBV27 to TRBJ2-1, with D possibly being TRBD2 (5 bases). Germline CDR1 and CDR2: MNHEY and SMNVEV (reference sequence). The CDR3 loop spans 13 amino acids. V shed 10 bases and J shed 10 bases, with 20 bases lying between them. The CDR3 DNA reads as TGTGCCACCACTAGTTCCCGGTCAAGCGAGCAGTTCTTC. Translating it yields CATTSSRSSEQFF.

This clone was counted a single time. V is TRBV5-1 and J is TRBJ1-4; no firm D call. CDR1 and CDR2 (germline): SGHRS, YFSETQ. The CDR3 spans 17 residues. V was cut by 0 bases and J by 0 bases, with 12 bases left in between. The CDR3 bases are TGCGCCAGCAGCTTGGGGGAGAGACCTGCAACTAATGAAAAACTGTTTTTT. This sequence encodes CASSLGERPATNEKLFF.

This clone appeared a few times. This sequence joins TRBV30 and TRBJ1-1, with D tentatively TRBD1 (5 bases). V was clipped by 6 bases and J by 1 base, with 12 bases between them. The germline V gene encodes CDR1 GTSNPN and CDR2 SVGIG (reference sequence). The CDR3 has 13 residues. CDR3 region: CACPAGGNTEAFF. Here the CDR3 DNA reads TGTGCCTGCCCTGCCGGGGGGAACACTGAAGCTTTCTTT.

The chain joins TRBV6-5 to TRBJ1-1, with D maybe TRBD1 (5 bases). This CDR3 region has 14 residues. Germline CDR1 MNHEY, CDR2 SVGAGI. V dropped 6 bases and J dropped 3 bases, with 14 bases sitting between them. The CDR3 nucleotides read TGTGCCAGCAGCAGACCAGGGCTGGACACTGAAGCTTTCTTT. This sequence encodes CASSRPGLDTEAFF.

This chain uses TRBV6-1 with TRBJ1-2; D is undetermined. The germline V gene has CDR1 MNHNS and CDR2 SASEGT. V shed 2 bases and J shed 3 bases, with 13 bases lying between them. The CDR3 extends over 15 amino acids. CDR3 in amino acids: CASSEPPTKYYGYTF. The CDR3 DNA follows: TGTGCCAGCAGTGAACCCCCTACGAAGTACTATGGCTACACCTTC.

The chain links TRBV28 to TRBJ1-2; 8 positions agree with TRBD1. The CDR3 contains 15 residues. The germline CDR1 and CDR2 sequences are MDHEN and SYDVKM. V was clipped by 4 bases and J by 4 bases; unmatched bases: 8. The CDR3 nucleotides read TGTGCCAGCAGTTCCCAGGGGGCATCGGGCTATGGCTACACCTTC. Its protein is CASSSQGASGYGYTF.

The chain uses TRBV27 and TRBJ2-7; weak D call: TRBD1 (5 bases). The germline gives CDR1 MNHEY, CDR2 SMNVEV (reference sequence). This CDR3 is built from 13 residues. The ends were cut back, 4 bases at V and 2 bases at J, with 9 bases in the middle. CDR3 nucleotides: TGTGCCAGCAGTTACGACAGCACCTACGAGCAGTACTTC. Protein product: CASSYDSTYEQYF.

This rearrangement joins TRBV5-6 to TRBJ1-1, with D uncertain. The V end was cut by 1 base, the J end by 0 bases, with 10 bases between. The CDR3 has 15 amino acids. Germline CDR1 SGHDT, CDR2 YYEEEE. In nucleotides, the CDR3 is TGTGCCAGCAGCTTGAGAGCCACCATGAACACTGAAGCTTTCTTT. Encoded protein: CASSLRATMNTEAFF. Complete variable domain (other parts from reference TRBV5-6 and TRBJ1-1): DAGVTQSPTHLIKTRGQQVTLRCSPKSGHDTVSWYQQALGQGPQFIFQYYEEEERQRGNFPDRFSGHQFPNYSSELNVNALLLGDSALYLCASSLRATMNTEAFFGQGTRLTVV.

The chain links TRBV6-1 to TRBJ2-1, with 8 bases lining up with TRBD2. With 3 bases clipped from V and 6 bases from J, the junction kept 7 bases outside the gene matches. Looked up from germline, CDR1 is MNHNS and CDR2 is SASEGT. CDR3 length: 15 amino acids. CDR3 DNA: TGTGCCAGCAGTGATCCAGCGGGGGATCTCAATGAGCAGTTCTTC. Translating gives CASSDPAGDLNEQFF.

On this clone: Distinct nucleotide sequences in the sample also encode this CDR3. V is TRBV9 and J is TRBJ2-7; D remains unclear. The length of the CDR3 is 13 residues. The V end was cut by 2 bases, the J end by 0 bases, with 6 bases between. CDR1 is SGDLS, CDR2 YYNGEE, per germline. CDR3 bases: TGTGCCAGCAGCGTCGGCGGCTCCTACGAGCAGTACTTC. It codes for CASSVGGSYEQYF.

This sequence joins TRBV6-5 and TRBJ1-6; unclear D gene. Germline V lookup: CDR1 MNHEY, CDR2 SVGAGI. The V end was cut by 6 bases, the J end by 13 bases, with 13 bases between. The CDR3 consists of 12 residues. CDR3 bases: TGTGCCAGCAGAACTCGAGAACCCCCCCTCCACTTT. This translates into CASRTREPPLHF.

The J gene is TRBJ2-7, the V gene TRBV6-1, with D hard to call. The CDR3 is 15 residues long. Germline V gene sequence: CDR1 MNHNS, CDR2 SASEGT. The V gene lost 7 bases and the J gene lost 0 bases, with 16 bases spanning the gap. The CDR3 DNA reads as TGTGCCAGCATTCCTACCTCGGTGCTCTCCTACGAGCAGTACTTC. Protein sequence: CASIPTSVLSYEQYF.

Only a few counts were recorded for this clone. The V and J genes are TRBV28 and TRBJ1-6; D uncertain. Germline V gene sequence: CDR1 MDHEN, CDR2 SYDVKM. The ends were cut back, 6 bases at V and 7 bases at J, with 16 bases in the middle. The CDR3 totals 15 residues. The CDR3 region is CASSPSGSGNSPLHF. DNA of the CDR3: TGTGCCAGCAGCCCTTCGGGCAGCGGAAATTCACCCCTCCACTTT.

The V gene is TRBV29-1, the J gene TRBJ2-2; tentatively, D is TRBD2 (6 bases). Germline-derived CDR1 and CDR2 are SQVTM and ANQGSEA. The CDR3 has 15 amino acids. Trimming took off 4 bases at V and 1 base at J, with 13 bases between the two ends. The CDR3 loop reads CSVGGGRQNTGELFF. In DNA form, the CDR3 reads TGCAGCGTTGGGGGAGGAAGACAGAACACCGGGGAGCTGTTTTTT.

This chain connects TRBV11-3 to TRBJ2-7, with a tentative D call TRBD2 (6 bases). There are 12 residues in the CDR3. Trimming took off 5 bases at V and 6 bases at J, with 11 bases between the two ends. CDR1 is SGHNT and CDR2 is YENEEA in the germline V gene. The CDR3 region is CASSTGAGEQYF. In DNA form, the CDR3 reads TGTGCCAGCAGCACCGGAGCGGGCGAGCAGTACTTC.

V and J are TRBV5-1 and TRBJ2-3; D ambiguous. With 0 bases removed from V and 0 bases from J, the gap between germline ends came to 8 bases. The CDR3 extends over 15 amino acids. The germline V gene has CDR1 SGHRS and CDR2 YFSETQ. Here the CDR3 reads CASSLGRPSTDTQYF. Here the CDR3 DNA reads TGCGCCAGCAGCTTGGGGAGACCTAGCACAGATACGCAGTATTTT.

The J gene is TRBJ1-1, the V gene TRBV5-1, with D unclear. Germline V gene data show CDR1 as SGHRS and CDR2 as YFSETQ. V lost 0 bases and J 5 bases, leaving 11 bases between the germline ends. This CDR3 is built from 14 residues. Here the CDR3 DNA reads TGCGCCAGCAGCTTGGTTCCGGGGAAGACTGAAGCTTTCTTT. Protein product: CASSLVPGKTEAFF.